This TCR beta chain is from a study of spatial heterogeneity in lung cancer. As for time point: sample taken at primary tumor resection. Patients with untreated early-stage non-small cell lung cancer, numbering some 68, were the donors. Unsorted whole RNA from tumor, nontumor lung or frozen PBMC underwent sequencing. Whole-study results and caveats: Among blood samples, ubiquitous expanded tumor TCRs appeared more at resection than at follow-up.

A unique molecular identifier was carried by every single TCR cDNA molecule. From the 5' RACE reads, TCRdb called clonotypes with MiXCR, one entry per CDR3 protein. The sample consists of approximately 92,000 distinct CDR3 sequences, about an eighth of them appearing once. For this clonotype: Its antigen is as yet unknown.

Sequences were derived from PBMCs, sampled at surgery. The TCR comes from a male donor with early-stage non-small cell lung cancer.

CDR3 in DNA: TGTGCCAGCAGCTTACGTGCTAGCGCCTTTACTGATTACAATGAGCAGTTCTTC. This codes for CASSLRASAFTDYNEQFF. J is TRBJ2-1 and V is TRBV7-3; perhaps TRBD2 as D (6 bases). The CDR3 length is 18 residues. Germline CDR1 is SGHTA and CDR2 is FQGTGA. The V and J ends lost 2 bases and 4 bases respectively, with 21 bases between them. Using reference TRBV7-3 and TRBJ2-1 for the parts outside the CDR3, the full variable domain is GAGVSQTPSNKVTEKGKYVELRCDPISGHTALYWYRQSLGQGPEFLIYFQGTGAADDSGLPNDRFFAVRPEGSVSTLKIQRTERGDSAVYLCASSLRASAFTDYNEQFFGPGTRLTVL.